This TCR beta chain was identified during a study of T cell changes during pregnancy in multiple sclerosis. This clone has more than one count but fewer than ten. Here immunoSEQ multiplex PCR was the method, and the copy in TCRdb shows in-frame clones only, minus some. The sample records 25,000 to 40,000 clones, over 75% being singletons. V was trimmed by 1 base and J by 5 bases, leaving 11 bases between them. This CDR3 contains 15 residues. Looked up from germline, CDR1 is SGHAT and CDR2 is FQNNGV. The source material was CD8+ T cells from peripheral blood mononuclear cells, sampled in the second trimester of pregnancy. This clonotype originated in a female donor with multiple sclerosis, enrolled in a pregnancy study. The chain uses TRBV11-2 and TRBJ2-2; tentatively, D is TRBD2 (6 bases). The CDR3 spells CASSLGRTTTGELFF. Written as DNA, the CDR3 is TGTGCCAGCAGCTTAGGACGGACTACTACCGGGGAGCTGTTTTTT.